This T cell receptor beta chain comes out of a study of blood T cell repertoires in COVID-19. For the study at large: T cells, B-cell-depleted T cells, or PBMCs supplied cDNA or gDNA.

Trimming cost V 3 bases and J 2 bases; bases outside gene matches: 4. This CDR3 is 13 amino acids long. Germline V lookup: CDR1 SQVTM, CDR2 ANQGSEA. The data were produced by immunoSEQ multiplex PCR, yet TCRdb's version contains in-frame clones alone and is incomplete. Of about 210,000 clones in the sample, roughly four fifths are singletons; the top ten hold under 3%. Sequencing was done on a sample of peripheral blood. The chain carries TRBV29-1 and TRBJ2-7, with 7 bases that match TRBD1. The sequence was collected from a woman aged 40 to 50 with active or convalescent COVID-19. CDR3 amino acids: CSVETTGTYEQYF. The CDR3 region has the DNA TGCAGCGTTGAGACGACAGGGACCTACGAGCAGTACTTC.